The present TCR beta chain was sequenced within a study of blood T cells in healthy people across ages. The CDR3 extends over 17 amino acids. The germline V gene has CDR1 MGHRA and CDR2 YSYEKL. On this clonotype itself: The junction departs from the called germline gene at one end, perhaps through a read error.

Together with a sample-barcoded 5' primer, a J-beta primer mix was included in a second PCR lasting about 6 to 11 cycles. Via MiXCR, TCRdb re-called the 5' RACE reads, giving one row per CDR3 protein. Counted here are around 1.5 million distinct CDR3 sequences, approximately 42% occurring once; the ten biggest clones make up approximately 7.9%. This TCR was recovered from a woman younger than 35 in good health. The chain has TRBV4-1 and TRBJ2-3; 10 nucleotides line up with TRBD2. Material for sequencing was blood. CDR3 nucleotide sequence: TGCGCCAGCAGCCAGTACACGGGACTAGCGAGGCCAGATATGCAGTATTTT. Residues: CASSQYTGLARPDMQYF.